This T cell receptor beta chain is from a study of shared clonotypes between healthy human individuals. Study background: CD4 naive and CD4 memory each took three plates per donor, while CD8 naive took two and CD8 memory one. The study's findings and limits: Since donors were few, the genetic and exposure-history diversity represented was limited. Relative to memory subsets, naive subsets generally showed larger estimated richness.

The V gene's germline CDR1 is GTSNPN and CDR2 SVGIG (reference sequence). The CDR3 is 13 amino acids. Trimming shortened V by 4 bases and J by 3 bases, and 12 bases separated the two germline ends. As concerns this clone: Its target is unknown.

Division of CD4+ cells produced a CD45RA+ naive subset and a CD45RA-negative memory subset. Using immunoSEQ multiplex PCR, the repertoire was profiled, and TCRdb retains in-frame clones only, with some absent. The sample records roughly 2.5 million clones, around 90% being singletons. The sample was naive CD4+ T cells sorted from blood. Noted subset: CD45RA+ positively selected. The chain carries TRBV30 and TRBJ1-1; D is uncertain. This receptor was taken from a man between 18 and 35 years old in good health. The CDR3: CAWKHSRHTEAFF. The DNA for the CDR3 is TGTGCCTGGAAACACTCAAGGCACACTGAAGCTTTCTTT.